This TCR beta chain was observed in a study of CD8 T cells in ankylosing spondylitis. From the 5' RACE reads, TCRdb called clonotypes with MiXCR, one entry per CDR3 protein. The table lists some 250,000 distinct CDR3 sequences, about 24% of them singletons, with roughly 0.6% in the top ten. This clonotype has a handful of counts. The trim removed 5 bases at V and 1 base at J, leaving 7 bases unmatched. CDR1 and CDR2 from the germline V gene are DFQATT and SNEGSKA (reference sequence). This CDR3 region has 14 residues. The specimen sequenced was blood, either unsorted or a sorted T cell fraction (not recorded which). The chain recombines TRBV20-1 with TRBJ2-7; TRBD1 aligns across 8 bases. This sequence was found in a male donor with ankylosing spondylitis or in good health (not recorded which). CDR3 DNA: TGCAGTGCTCCCCTCGGGACAGGTTCCTACGAGCAGTACTTC. Translation gives CSAPLGTGSYEQYF.